This T cell receptor (beta chain) was obtained from a study of STAT5B mutations in CD4+ large granular lymphocyte leukemia (dated by TCRdb to about 2022). General notes on the study: Among the healthy controls, the CDR3 'QG' motif was associated with a particular HLA allele. TCRbeta repertoires of CD4+ T-cell large granular lymphocyte leukemia patients were compared with those of healthy blood donors. Flow cytometry performed on FACSCanto II or FACSVerse showed that the purified fractions had more than 95% purity among lymphocytes.

Healthy controls were roughly 37 blood donors whose buffy coats came from the Finnish Red Cross blood service. All TCR-sequenced material derived from peripheral blood: patient blood samples and healthy donor buffy coats. Ficoll-Hypaque gradient centrifugation was used to isolate peripheral blood mononuclear cells. CD4+ cells were purified magnetically from the buffy coats of healthy controls. Genomic DNA was extracted with the Gentra Puregene Cell and Tissue kit and quantified on a Qubit 2.0 fluorometer. From a lookup of the germline V gene, CDR1 and CDR2 are SGDLS and YYNGEE. The V and J ends are trimmed by 0 bases and 0 bases, leaving 13 bases between them. The CDR3 holds 17 amino acids from the cysteine to the phenylalanine. Here the CDR3 DNA is all that survives: 51 bases in frame from base 1. The immunoSEQ assay at survey resolution was used to sequence TCRbeta rearrangements from genomic DNA. Per the source publication's procedure: A lowest detectable productive clonotype frequency of 2.59 x 10-5 was observed in the TCR sequencing data. Analyses included only productive TCRbeta rearrangements, meaning complete and in-frame sequences. Clonality for each sample was calculated as Simpson clonality in the immunoSEQ Analyzer version 3.0. Clones were binned by frequency as very rare, small, medium, large (1-20%) or hyperexpanded (>20%). OLGA 1.2.3 estimated generation probabilities, VDJtools produced V-gene circos plots, VDJdb was queried for specificities, and GLIPH identified CDR3 motifs. TCRdb holds this immuneACCESS table with in-frame rearrangements only. Some clones are missing; in checked studies, unresolved V genes explain under half, and the rest has no known cause. D and trimming were read from the DNA, whereas the V and J calls and clone size are those reported in that table. Across this sample there are some 28,000 clones, with 65% to 75% seen only once. Approximately 3.1% of the sample goes to the ten largest clones.

On this clone itself: The antigen this receptor binds is unknown. No base quality information exists; no much larger clone differs at one position.

Broader findings and caveats from the paper: Main leukemic clonotypes were private to each patient, although about a quarter of the main leukemic clonotypes were found at low frequency in the non-leukemic repertoires of other patients. TRBV06-family usage was enriched among the top patient clones (8/27) compared with healthy controls (2/35). Compared with healthy CD4+ repertoires, CD4-sorted patient repertoires appeared more clonal, and this difference remained even after the putative leukemic clones were removed. The data were not HLA-matched, and the relatively small sample size could explain the higher clonality seen in CD4+ compared with CD8+ T-LGLL.

The chain is made from TRBV9 and TRBJ2-1; the D gene assignment is ambiguous. This receptor was obtained from a human donor in good health. The sequenced sample was CD4+ T cells from blood buffy coats. The CDR3 region has the sequence CASSVGLSFLSYNEQFF. Here is the DNA: TGTGCCAGCAGCGTAGGGCTAAGTTTCCTCTCCTACAATGAGCAGTTCTTC.